The 10 T cell receptor beta chains given below trace back to one sample, sequenced in a study of T cell clones after liver transplantation. Antigens for these TCRs are unknown. Alloreactive TCRbeta sequences came from sequencing proliferating CFSE-low cells in the MLR. Only in-frame clones appear in the TCRdb table, and some are missing; sequencing was by immunoSEQ multiplex PCR. There are fewer than 5,000 clones in the sample; 25% to 30% occur only once, and approximately 15% lies in the top ten. Sequenced sample: CD4+ T cells from cultured PBMCs. These receptors were collected from a human patient who received a liver transplant. Some T cells may be provided by the graft donor.

This clone is medium-sized in the sample. The genes are TRBV5-1 and TRBJ2-1, with 7 bases that match TRBD1. After removal of 1 base from V and 2 bases from J, the junction contained 6 bases not matched to a gene. This CDR3 comprises 16 residues. Germline CDR1 SGHRS, CDR2 YFSETQ. In DNA form, the CDR3 reads TGCGCCAGCAGCTTGCAGGGGGAATTCACCTACAATGAGCAGTTCTTC. Translation gives CASSLQGEFTYNEQFF. Using reference TRBV5-1 and TRBJ2-1 for the parts outside the CDR3, the full variable domain is KAGVTQTPRYLIKTRGQQVTLSCSPISGHRSVSWYQQTPGQGLQFLFEYFSETQRNKGNFPGRFSGRQFSNSRSEMNVSTLELGDSALYLCASSLQGEFTYNEQFFGPGTRLTVL.

The chain joins TRBV19 to TRBJ2-1, with D possibly matching TRBD1 (5 bases). The CDR3 is made up of 14 amino acids. CDR1 and CDR2 from the germline V gene are LNHDA and SQIVND (reference sequence). The V end was cut by 9 bases, the J end by 0 bases, with 12 bases between. CDR3 amino acids: CASRVQGSYNEQFF. The DNA for the CDR3 is TGTGCCAGCCGGGTCCAGGGCTCCTACAATGAGCAGTTCTTC.

V gene TRBV19 combines with J gene TRBJ1-1; 8 bases line up with TRBD1. Germline V gives CDR1 LNHDA, CDR2 SQIVND (reference sequence). The CDR3 is 17 residues long. J was trimmed by 4 bases and V by 9 bases; bases with no gene match: 19. CDR3 nucleotide sequence: TGTGCCAGCCGACCTGGGACAGGAACAACGAAAGGCACTGAAGCTTTCTTT. It encodes CASRPGTGTTKGTEAFF.

The chain employs TRBV11-1 and TRBJ1-1; D gene ambiguous. This CDR3 region has 14 residues. Trimming left V 2 bases short and J 0 bases short, with 7 bases between. Per germline, CDR1 SGHAT and CDR2 FQDESV (reference sequence). The CDR3 sequence is CASSLLGMNTEAFF. Written as DNA, the CDR3 is TGTGCCAGCAGCTTACTTGGGATGAACACTGAAGCTTTCTTT.

V is TRBV10-3 and J is TRBJ2-6, with a weak D call TRBD1 (6 bases). In germline, CDR1 is ENHRY, CDR2 SYGVKD. This CDR3 comprises 15 residues. V lost 7 bases and J lost 0, with 10 bases in between. CDR3 residues: CAIKTGNSGANVLTF. The CDR3 DNA sequence: TGTGCCATCAAAACAGGGAACTCTGGGGCCAACGTCCTGACTTTC.

This chain connects TRBV18 to TRBJ2-7; 11 bases are shared with TRBD1. The trim removed 5 bases at V and 3 bases at J, leaving 3 bases unmatched. The CDR3 is made up of 14 amino acids. From germline, CDR1 is KGHSH and CDR2 LQKENI. CDR3 sequence reads: CASSAGTGGYEQYF. CDR3 sequence (DNA): TGTGCCAGCTCAGCCGGGACAGGGGGCTACGAGCAGTACTTC. The entire variable domain, with the rest obtained from reference TRBV18 and TRBJ2-7, is as follows: NAGVMQNPRHLVRRRGQEARLRCSPMKGHSHVYWYRQLPEEGLKFMVYLQKENIIDESGMPKERFSAEFPKEGPSILRIQQVVRGDSAAYFCASSAGTGGYEQYFGPGTRLTVT.

This clone is medium-sized within its sample. This rearrangement joins TRBV6-1 to TRBJ1-5; D gene ambiguous. The germline V and J ends were trimmed by 1 base and 3 bases, with 7 bases remaining between them. This CDR3 has 14 residues. Germline loops: CDR1 MNHNS, CDR2 SASEGT. CDR3 bases: TGTGCCAGCAGTGAAGTAAGACCCAATCAGCCCCAGCATTTT. Its translation: CASSEVRPNQPQHF.

This clone occurred once. The chain links TRBV7-3 to TRBJ2-3, with 14 bases lining up with TRBD2. J gave up 2 bases and V 0 bases, and 4 bases lay outside the gene matches. Germline loops: CDR1 SGHTA, CDR2 FQGTGA. The CDR3 covers 18 residues. The CDR3 reads CASSLTPGLAGDTDTQYF. CDR3 coding DNA: TGTGCCAGCAGCTTAACTCCGGGACTAGCGGGGGACACAGATACGCAGTATTTT.

This clone is categorized as medium-sized. V is TRBV7-2 and J is TRBJ1-4; D is possibly TRBD1 (5 bases). The germline gives CDR1 SGHTA, CDR2 FQGNSA. V was shortened by 4 bases and J by 4 bases, with 22 bases between the two germline ends. This CDR3 region has 18 residues. The CDR3 reads CASSSYAPRGGINEKLFF. The DNA for the CDR3 is TGTGCCAGCAGCTCGTACGCTCCCCGGGGGGGAATTAATGAAAAACTGTTTTTT. Based on the CDR3 plus reference TRBV7-2 and TRBJ1-4, the full variable domain is GAGVSQSPSNKVTEKGKDVELRCDPISGHTALYWYRQSLGQGLEFLIYFQGNSAPDKSGLPSDRFSAERTGGSVSTLTIQRTQQEDSAVYLCASSSYAPRGGINEKLFFGSGTQLSVL.

This clone is medium-sized within its sample. The chain links TRBV25-1 to TRBJ1-2; possible D gene TRBD1, 5 bases. The CDR3 contains 15 residues. V lost 7 bases to trimming and J lost 0 bases, with 15 bases between them. From germline, CDR1 is MGHDK and CDR2 SYGVNS. The CDR3 spells CASTEGTGANYGYTF. CDR3 DNA: TGTGCCAGCACCGAGGGAACAGGAGCTAACTATGGCTACACCTTC.